This TCR beta chain was recorded in a study of blood T cell repertoires in COVID-19. Looking at the study overall: Donors in the United States, Italy and Spain gave samples during acute or convalescent COVID-19.

CDR1 and CDR2 (germline): SGHRS, YFSETQ. V was shortened by 0 bases and J by 5 bases, with 15 bases between the two germline ends. The CDR3 consists of 15 residues. Original analysis: The assay estimated nucleated cells by amplifying reference gene primers. Data came from immunoSEQ multiplex PCR; TCRdb stores just in-frame clones and leaves some out. V and J calls and clone size are copied from that table; D and trimming were computed from the DNA. Altogether about 43,000 clones are present, about nine tenths being singletons, with the ten largest covering approximately 8%. The TCR comes from a man aged 60 to 69 with active COVID-19. The sample taken for sequencing was peripheral blood. V gene TRBV5-1 combines with J gene TRBJ2-7; weak D call: TRBD1 (7 bases). The DNA for the CDR3 is TGCGCCAGCAGCTTGGCTGGAGGGGGCCGGAACGAGCAGTACTTC. This codes for CASSLAGGGRNEQYF.